These 32 T cell receptor beta chains came from one sample sequenced in a study of tissue T cells after allogeneic stem cell transplantation. Here immunoSEQ multiplex PCR was the method, and the copy in TCRdb shows in-frame clones only, minus some. The data show about 7,800 clones, roughly 49% seen once. Time point reported: mouse harvest day 7 after allogeneic transplant. The graft held 10^6 splenic CD5+ T cells and 10^7 T-cell-depleted bone marrow cells. The sequenced sample consisted of gut tissue. The source is a female BALB/c mouse given C57BL/6 T cells with graft-versus-host disease after an allogeneic hematopoietic cell transplant.

A word on this clone: Mouse gene names and germline throughout. The CDR3 goes on 1 residue after the read ends, and that part is filled in from the germline J gene. V and J are TRBV26 and TRBJ2-4; possibly TRBD1 for D (5 bases). Germline-derived CDR1 and CDR2 are KGHPV and FQNQEV (reference sequence). V was pared by 6 bases and J by 0 bases, with 10 bases between. The CDR3 spans 14 residues. The CDR3 region is CASRSTVSQNTLYF. CDR3 DNA (partial): TGTGCCAGCAGGTCGACAGTTAGTCAAAACACCTTGTAC.

In this sample, this clone turned up a few times. Gene names denote mouse genes. The read terminates 1 residue ahead of where the CDR3 ends, so the germline J gene completes it. The rearrangement uses TRBV26 and TRBJ1-6, with unresolved D. TRBJ1-6 is known as an ORF, though its function is uncertain. The germline V and J ends were trimmed by 0 bases and 7 bases, with 4 bases remaining between them. Looked up from germline, CDR1 is KGHPV and CDR2 is FQNQEV (reference sequence). The CDR3 runs 13 residues. This chain's CDR3 is CASSLSGNSPLYF. Incomplete CDR3 DNA: TGTGCCAGCAGTCTGTCGGGGAATTCGCCCCTCTAC.

This clone turned up a few times. Germline and genes: mouse. The CDR3 end falls 1 residue outside the read, so it is completed with the germline J gene. The chain carries TRBV26 and TRBJ1-4; possible D gene TRBD1, 6 bases. The V and J ends lost 8 bases and 0 bases respectively, with 10 bases between them. CDR1 is KGHPV, CDR2 FQNQEV, per germline (reference sequence). The CDR3 runs 14 residues. CDR3 loop: CASARQVSNERLFF. The part of the CDR3 DNA that was read is TGTGCCAGCGCTAGACAGGTTTCCAACGAAAGATTATTT.

This clone was counted once. The gene names given are mouse names. The read comes to an end 1 residue before the CDR3 does, leaving the germline J gene to fill in the end. This chain uses TRBV19 with TRBJ1-1; 7 bases are shared with TRBD1. The CDR3 runs 15 residues. Germline CDR1 is FNHDT and CDR2 is SITEND (reference sequence). V trimming: 0 bases; J trimming: 4 bases; junction bases outside the gene matches: 6. The CDR3 sequence is CASSIETGRGTEVFF. The DNA read from the CDR3 is TGTGCCAGCAGTATAGAGACAGGGAGGGGCACAGAAGTCTTC.

This clone was recorded a few times. The germline and genes are mouse ones. The CDR3 is cut off 1 residue early in the read; its end comes from the germline J gene. The chain couples TRBV14 to TRBJ2-7; D unresolved. The germline gives CDR1 SGHDT, CDR2 FRDEAV. This CDR3 has 11 amino acids. V gave up 2 bases and J gave up 4 bases, with 4 bases separating them. This CDR3 is CASSLGYEQYF. Partial CDR3 DNA: TGTGCCAGCAGTTTGGGGTATGAACAGTAC. The full variable domain, rest sourced from reference TRBV14 and TRBJ2-7, is EAGVTQSPRYAVLQEGQAVSFWCDPISGHDTLYWYQQPRDQGPQLLVYFRDEAVIDNSQLPSDRFSAVRPKGTNSTLKIQSAKQGDTATYLCASSLGYEQYFGPGTRLTVL.

Comments on this clone: Gene names refer to mouse genes. The CDR3 extends 1 residue past the end of the read, so its final part is completed from the germline J gene. The chain has TRBV12-2 and TRBJ2-5, with TRBD2 identical over 11 bases. V shed 4 bases and J 4 bases; nucleotides not matched to a gene: 3. This CDR3 has 14 residues. Germline V gene sequence: CDR1 SGHLS, CDR2 HYDKME. The CDR3 reads CASSLGLGEDTQYF. CDR3 bases read: TGTGCCAGCTCCCTGGGACTGGGGGAAGACACCCAGTAC. Supplemented by reference TRBV12-2 and TRBJ2-5, the full variable domain reads NSGVVQSPRYIIKGKGERSILKCIPISGHLSVAWYQQTQGQELKFFIQHYDKMERDKGNLPSRFSVQQFDDYHSEMNMSALELEDSAVYFCASSLGLGEDTQYFGPGTRLLVL.

Notes on this clone: Mouse gene names apply. The read ends 1 residue before the CDR3 terminus; that terminus is restored from the germline J gene. V is TRBV13-3 and J is TRBJ1-5; TRBD1 matches at 8 bases. This CDR3 region has 14 residues. Germline trimming cut 5 bases from V and 1 base from J; bases unmatched to any gene: 2. The germline V gene has CDR1 NNHDY and CDR2 SYVADS. The CDR3 DNA, read in part, is TGTGCCAGCAGCGACAGGGGAAACAACCAGGCTCCGCTT. Its protein product is CASSDRGNNQAPL. The full CDR3 reads CASSDRGNNQAPLF. Full variable domain (rest looked up from reference TRBV13-3 and TRBJ1-5): EAAVTQSPRSKVAVTGGKVTLSCHQTNNHDYMYWYRQDTGHGLRLIHYSYVADSTEKGDIPDGYKASRPSQENFSLILELASLSQTAVYFCASSDRGNNQAPLFGEGTRLSVL.

Remarks on this clone: Gene names and germline match the mouse. The chain's CDR3 is CASSLDRFGNTLYF. CDR3 DNA, as far as it was read: TGTGCCAGCAGTCTCGACAGGTTTGGAAATACGCTCTAT. The V call is TRBV26, the J call TRBJ1-3, with D perhaps TRBD1 (6 bases). The read gets to within 1 residue of the CDR3 end, and the germline J gene fills in the rest. CDR1 and CDR2 (germline): KGHPV, FQNQEV (reference sequence). The CDR3 loop spans 14 amino acids. V was trimmed by 3 bases and J by 3 bases, leaving 9 bases between them.

With regard to this clone: Genes and germline come from the mouse. The read terminates 1 residue ahead of where the CDR3 ends, so the germline J gene completes it. This sequence joins TRBV22 and TRBJ2-7; the DNA was not used to check the table's D call, TRBD1. TRBV22 has pseudogene status. CDR3 length: 13 amino acids. This CDR3 reads CASSIQGRYEQYF. The sequenced part of the CDR3 DNA is TGTGCCAGCAGTATTCAGGGGAGGTATGAACAGTAC.

About this clone itself: Genes and germline come from the mouse. The read halts 1 residue ahead of the CDR3 end, with the missing end drawn from the germline J gene. The V gene is TRBV23, the J gene TRBJ2-2. The CDR3 has 16 amino acids. Germline V CDR1 and CDR2: KGHTA, FQNQQP. CDR3 in amino acids: CSSSQSGARGTGQLYF. Incomplete CDR3 DNA: TGCTCCAGCAGTCAATCGGGGGCGCGGGGCACCGGGCAGCTCTAC.

This clone was seen once. Mouse gene names and germline throughout. The read comes to an end 1 residue before the CDR3 does, leaving the germline J gene to fill in the end. V gene TRBV16 combines with J gene TRBJ1-1; D might be TRBD1 (6 bases). Germline CDR1 SGHSA, CDR2 FRNQAP. V was shortened by 3 bases and J by 7 bases, with 12 bases between the two germline ends. The CDR3 length is 13 residues. The CDR3 sequence: CASSFPRDKEVFF. The DNA read from the CDR3 is TGTGCAAGCAGCTTTCCCCGGGACAAAGAAGTCTTC.

On this clone itself: Gene names are the mouse ones. The observed sequence ends 1 residue before the CDR3 terminus, with the missing tail filled in from the germline J gene. This rearrangement joins TRBV26 to TRBJ2-2; no clear D gene. V was shortened by 8 bases and J by 0 bases, with 10 bases between the two germline ends. CDR1 and CDR2 from the germline V gene are KGHPV and FQNQEV (reference sequence). The CDR3 runs to 14 residues. The chain's CDR3 is CASVPGANTGQLYF. Incomplete CDR3 DNA: TGTGCCAGCGTACCGGGAGCAAACACCGGGCAGCTCTAC.

On this clone: The germline and genes are mouse ones. The CDR3 is cut off 1 residue early in the read; its end comes from the germline J gene. The chain carries TRBV16 and TRBJ2-4; 7 bases are shared with TRBD2. The CDR3 covers 14 residues. Germline CDR1 is SGHSA and CDR2 is FRNQAP. J was trimmed by 3 bases and V by 2 bases; bases with no gene match: 2. The CDR3 sequence is CASSLRGGQNTLYF. The covered CDR3 bases are TGTGCAAGCAGCTTACGGGGGGGGCAAAACACCTTGTAC.

About this clone itself: Genes and germline come from the mouse. The CDR3 is cut off 1 residue early in the read; its end comes from the germline J gene. The J gene is TRBJ1-1, the V gene TRBV16; D uncertain. V lost 5 bases to trimming and J lost 4 bases, with 11 bases between them. The CDR3 loop spans 13 amino acids. Germline CDR1 and CDR2: SGHSA and FRNQAP. The CDR3 is CASSLPGATEVFF. Partial CDR3 DNA: TGTGCAAGCAGCCTCCCGGGAGCCACAGAAGTCTTC.

This clone has a handful of counts. Gene labels here are mouse ones. The CDR3 is cut off 1 residue early in the read; its end comes from the germline J gene. This chain uses TRBV3 with TRBJ1-1; D uncertain. Looked up from germline, CDR1 is SNHLY and CDR2 is FYNGKV (reference sequence). V lost 3 bases, J lost 0 bases, and 8 bases lay in between. The CDR3 runs to 14 residues. Partial CDR3 DNA: TGTGCCAGCAGCTTCCGCACCGCAAACACAGAAGTCTTC. Its translation is CASSFRTANTEVF. The whole CDR3 sequence is CASSFRTANTEVFF.

Notes on this clone: All gene names here are mouse names. The CDR3 extends 1 residue past the end of the read, so its final part is completed from the germline J gene. V is TRBV17 and J is TRBJ1-2, with D hard to call. Germline CDR1 reads MNHDT; CDR2 reads YYDKIL. The CDR3 is made up of 14 amino acids. V lost 0 bases and J 0 bases, leaving 5 bases between the germline ends. CDR3 residues: CASSREKTNSDYTF. The CDR3 bases that were read are TGTGCTAGCAGTAGAGAAAAAACAAACTCCGACTACACC.

By share, this clone ranks as large. Gene names denote mouse genes. From the germline J gene comes the end of the CDR3, since the read stops 1 residue before it. This sequence joins TRBV13-3 and TRBJ2-7, with 7 bases aligning to TRBD2. Germline CDR1 is NNHDY and CDR2 is SYVADS. This CDR3 has 15 amino acids. Trimming removed 1 base from V and 0 bases from J; junction bases left unmatched: 4. CDR3 DNA, as far as it was read: TGTGCCAGCAGTGATCGGGGGGGGAGCTCCTATGAACAGTAC. Its translation is CASSDRGGSSYEQY. The entire CDR3 reads CASSDRGGSSYEQYF.

About this clone itself: The germline and genes are mouse ones. The CDR3 sequence is CTCSAGQGYEQYF. The sequenced CDR3 bases are TGCACCTGCAGTGCGGGACAGGGGTATGAACAGTAC. This chain links TRBV1 with TRBJ2-7; 10 nucleotides line up with TRBD1. The DNA ends 1 residue before the CDR3 does, and the rest of the CDR3 is filled in from the germline J gene. Unmatched junction bases numbered 0, after V lost 3 bases and J lost 4 bases. Germline V gives CDR1 NSQYPW, CDR2 LRSPGD (reference sequence). CDR3 length: 13 residues.

This clone is medium-sized within its sample. Here the gene names and germline are mouse. The CDR3 is cut off 1 residue early in the read; its end comes from the germline J gene. The rearrangement joins TRBV16 to TRBJ2-3; 12 bases map to TRBD2. CDR3 length: 16 residues. Germline V gene data show CDR1 as SGHSA and CDR2 as FRNQAP. Unmatched junction bases numbered 4, after V lost 0 bases and J lost 6 bases. The part of the CDR3 DNA that was read is TGTGCAAGCAGCTTAGAGACTGGGGGGGCGCGGGAAACGCTGTAT. The encoded protein is CASSLETGGARETLY. The CDR3 in its entirety is CASSLETGGARETLYF.

For this clone: Gene and germline names: mouse. The read falls 1 residue short of the CDR3 end, and the missing part is taken from the germline J gene. This rearrangement joins TRBV30 to TRBJ1-5; 12 nucleotides match TRBD1. Germline assignment: CDR1 SQVVS and CDR2 ANEGSEA. With V trimmed by 6 bases and J by 2 bases, 2 bases remained unmatched. The CDR3 length is 14 residues. CDR3 residues: CSSGQGADNQAPLF. CDR3 DNA, as far as it was read: TGTAGTTCGGGACAGGGGGCTGACAACCAGGCTCCGCTT.

A few counts support this clone. Any gene name here is a mouse gene name. From the germline J gene comes the end of the CDR3, since the read stops 1 residue before it. The gene calls are TRBV5 and TRBJ2-7; D possibly corresponds to TRBD2 (6 bases). The CDR3 is made up of 14 amino acids. Germline V CDR1 and CDR2: LGHNA, YNLKQL (reference sequence). Trimming removed 5 bases from V and 0 bases from J, with 11 bases in between. The covered CDR3 bases are TGTGCCAGCAGCTCCCGGGACTTCTCCTATGAACAGTAC. This sequence encodes CASSSRDFSYEQY. The whole CDR3 reads CASSSRDFSYEQYF.

This clone turned up a few times. Germline and genes here are mouse. The read comes to an end 1 residue before the CDR3 does, leaving the germline J gene to fill in the end. J is TRBJ1-4 and V is TRBV26, with 7 bases aligning to TRBD1. V was clipped by 3 bases and J by 0 bases; unmatched bases: 1. This CDR3 has 15 residues. CDR1 and CDR2 from the germline V gene are KGHPV and FQNQEV (reference sequence). CDR3 protein: CASSLTGVSNERLFF. CDR3 DNA (partial): TGTGCCAGCAGTCTTACAGGGGTTTCCAACGAAAGATTATTT.

This clone has only a few counts. The genes and germline here are from mouse. The CDR3 is cut off 1 residue early in the read; its end comes from the germline J gene. This chain connects TRBV23 to TRBJ2-7; the table's D call TRBD2 went unverified against the DNA. This CDR3 spans 12 amino acids. CDR1 and CDR2 (germline): KGHTA, FQNQQP. The CDR3 loop is CSSSTGGKEQYF. The covered CDR3 bases are TGCTCCAGCAGTACTGGGGGGAAGGAACAGTAC.

Points on this clone: Each gene name is a mouse one. Incomplete CDR3 DNA: TGTGCCAGCAGTATTTCAGGGGACTCCGACTACACC. It yields the protein CASSISGDSDYT. The CDR3 reads in full as CASSISGDSDYTF. The chain carries TRBV26 and TRBJ1-2; D may be TRBD1 (6 bases). The read is 1 residue too short to cover the CDR3 end, so that end is filled in from the germline J gene. Germline V gene data show CDR1 as KGHPV and CDR2 as FQNQEV (reference sequence). V lost 5 bases and J lost 3, with 10 bases in between. This CDR3 is 13 amino acids long.

This clone was detected only once. Genes and germline come from the mouse. The sequenced fragment ends 1 residue before the CDR3 boundary, so the rest is inferred from the germline J gene. The rearrangement uses TRBV26 and TRBJ1-3; D gene unclear. Trimming left V 5 bases short and J 7 bases short, with 6 bases between. This CDR3 contains 11 residues. From germline, CDR1 is KGHPV and CDR2 FQNQEV (reference sequence). The CDR3 sequence: CASSSGNTLYF. CDR3 DNA (partial): TGTGCCAGCAGTTCGGGGAATACGCTCTAT.

This clone was counted between two and nine times. Gene names denote mouse genes. The CDR3 is cut off 1 residue early in the read; its end comes from the germline J gene. The rearrangement links TRBV3 to TRBJ2-7; D uncertain. The germline CDR1 and CDR2 sequences are SNHLY and FYNGKV (reference sequence). V dropped 1 base and J dropped 0 bases, with 10 bases sitting between them. The CDR3 loop spans 15 amino acids. The covered CDR3 bases are TGTGCCAGCAGCTTAGGGCTGGCAAGCTCCTATGAACAGTAC. Protein product: CASSLGLASSYEQY. The whole CDR3 region reads CASSLGLASSYEQYF.

As regards this clone: Gene names follow the mouse nomenclature. The read halts 1 residue ahead of the CDR3 end, with the missing end drawn from the germline J gene. The sample holds other DNA sequences that translate to the same CDR3. The chain links TRBV13-2 to TRBJ2-5, with a tentative D call TRBD1 (6 bases). CDR3 length equals 14 residues. CDR1 and CDR2 (germline): NNHNN, SYGAGS (reference sequence). The ends were cut back, 2 bases at V and 0 bases at J, with 7 bases in the middle. CDR3 bases read: TGTGCCAGCGGTGACAGGGGTAACCAAGACACCCAGTAC. Translating gives CASGDRGNQDTQY. The whole CDR3 is CASGDRGNQDTQYF.

By share, this clone ranks as large. Mouse germline and gene names are used. The part of the CDR3 DNA that was read is TGTGCCAGCAGCTCGGGACAGGGGATTAACAACCAGGCTCCGCTT. Its protein product is CASSSGQGINNQAPL. The full CDR3 protein is CASSSGQGINNQAPLF. The chain recombines TRBV3 with TRBJ1-5; TRBD1 aligns across 10 bases. The CDR3 end falls 1 residue outside the read, so it is completed with the germline J gene. Germline CDR1 is SNHLY and CDR2 is FYNGKV (reference sequence). V shed 4 bases, J shed 0 bases, and the junction held 3 bases outside the gene matches. This CDR3 contains 16 residues.

This clone came up a few times. Each gene name is a mouse one. The read finishes 1 residue shy of the CDR3 end, and the germline J gene is used to complete it. V gene TRBV12-1 combines with J gene TRBJ1-1, with TRBD1 matching 8 bases. The CDR3 contains 14 residues. V was pared by 1 base and J by 1 base, with 1 base of the junction left unmatched. CDR1 is SGHSN, CDR2 HYEKVE, per germline. The CDR3 bases that were read are TGTGCCAGCTCTCTTACAGGGGGGAACACAGAAGTCTTC. It codes for CASSLTGGNTEVF. The entire CDR3 reads CASSLTGGNTEVFF.

About this clone itself: Gene names refer to mouse genes. The read is 1 residue too short to cover the CDR3 end, so that end is filled in from the germline J gene. The gene calls are TRBV3 and TRBJ1-2; tentatively, D is TRBD1 (5 bases). Per germline, CDR1 SNHLY and CDR2 FYNGKV (reference sequence). Trimming pared 4 bases from V and 2 bases from J, leaving 8 bases between. The CDR3 contains 13 residues. The covered CDR3 bases are TGTGCCAGCAGCTCCAGACAGAACTCCGACTACACC. This encodes CASSSRQNSDYT. In full, the CDR3 reads CASSSRQNSDYTF.

In its sample, this clone was seen once. The germline and genes are mouse ones. The sequenced fragment ends 1 residue before the CDR3 boundary, so the rest is inferred from the germline J gene. V gene TRBV2 combines with J gene TRBJ2-2; unclear D gene. V lost 3 bases to trimming and J lost 0 bases, with 5 bases between them. The length of the CDR3 is 14 residues. Germline-derived CDR1 and CDR2 are LGHNA and YSYQKL. Incomplete CDR3 DNA: TGTGCCAGCAGCCAGACAACAAACACCGGGCAGCTCTAC. Translating it yields CASSQTTNTGQLY. The CDR3 in full is CASSQTTNTGQLYF.

As for this clone: The gene symbols are mouse symbols. The CDR3 end falls 1 residue outside the read, so it is completed with the germline J gene. This chain links TRBV12-2 with TRBJ2-7; TRBD2 aligns across 11 bases. CDR1 is SGHLS, CDR2 HYDKME, per germline. V lost 2 bases, J lost 0 bases, and 2 bases stayed unmatched. This CDR3 is 15 amino acids long. The CDR3 DNA, read in part, is TGTGCCAGCTCTCACGGGACTGGGGGCTCCTATGAACAGTAC. Translated, it gives CASSHGTGGSYEQY. The full CDR3 is CASSHGTGGSYEQYF.